The source of this TCR beta chain is a study of blood T cells in healthy people across ages. The CDR3 is 11 residues long. Germline CDR1 MNHEY, CDR2 SVGAGI. Then a second PCR, running about 6 to 12 cycles, was carried out with a sample-barcoded 5' primer and a J-beta primer mix. In TCRdb, the 5' RACE reads were re-called with MiXCR into one record per CDR3 protein. The repertoire has approximately 1.5 million distinct CDR3 sequences, less than 45% of them found once; the top ten carry over 3.5%. This sequence originates from a young woman in good health. The rearrangement uses TRBV6-5 and TRBJ2-4, with unresolved D. The J call is uncertain, as TRBJ2-7 better fits the DNA end. The sequenced sample was blood. This CDR3 is CATGYGYEQYF. The CDR3 DNA follows: TGTGCCACCGGCTATGGCTACGAGCAGTACTTC.